These 8 T cell receptor beta chains share one sample of origin, sequenced in a study of cytomegalovirus exposure and HLA in healthy donors. Primers: 60 Vbeta forward and 13 Jbeta reverse. Here immunoSEQ multiplex PCR was the method, and the copy in TCRdb shows in-frame clones only, minus some. This table holds some 190,000 clones, roughly 77% found once. The sample comprised PBMCs. These receptors were obtained from a woman aged 25-40 years in good health and CMV-seropositive.

The V and J genes are TRBV4-2 and TRBJ1-4; tentatively, D is TRBD1 (5 bases). CDR1 and CDR2 (germline): LGHNA, YNFKEQ. V lost 4 bases, J lost 2 bases, and 11 bases lay in between. The CDR3 spans 15 residues. CDR3 sequence reads: CASSRAGWTNEKLFF. CDR3 nucleotides: TGTGCCAGCAGCCGGGCAGGGTGGACTAATGAAAAACTGTTTTTT.

This clone appeared a few times. V is TRBV9 and J is TRBJ2-7; a possible D gene is TRBD1 (7 bases). There are 14 residues in the CDR3. Trimming pared 4 bases from V and 6 bases from J, leaving 17 bases between. Germline V lookup: CDR1 SGDLS, CDR2 YYNGEE. CDR3 nucleotides: TGTGCCAGCAGCCCCGGGACAGTCGGGGGCGAGCAGTACTTC. Amino acids: CASSPGTVGGEQYF.

The chain joins TRBV7-6 to TRBJ1-4; TRBD1 agrees at 11 bases. Trimming cost V 5 bases and J 7 bases; bases outside gene matches: 6. This CDR3 is 15 amino acids long. Germline lookup yields CDR1 SGHVS and CDR2 FNYEAQ. The CDR3 protein is CASSLGQGAFEKLFF. DNA of the CDR3: TGTGCCAGCAGCCTCGGACAGGGGGCCTTTGAAAAACTGTTTTTT.

This clone was observed a few times. The genes are TRBV18 and TRBJ2-7; D call uncertain. With 4 bases removed from V and 4 bases from J, the gap between germline ends came to 11 bases. CDR1 is KGHSH, CDR2 LQKENI, per germline. This CDR3 comprises 13 residues. The CDR3 DNA sequence: TGTGCCAGCTCACTGAAGTCGGGTTACGAGCAGTACTTC. Translated, it gives CASSLKSGYEQYF.

This clone was recorded only once. This chain joins TRBV10-2 and TRBJ2-7; 10 bases fit TRBD1. The CDR3 contains 14 residues. CDR1 and CDR2 from the germline V gene are WSHSY and SAAADI. The J segment lost 5 bases and the V segment lost 2 bases, leaving 3 bases of the junction unmatched. CDR3 amino acids: CASSEGTGVHEQYF. CDR3 nucleotide sequence: TGCGCCAGCAGTGAGGGGACAGGGGTCCACGAGCAGTACTTC.

This chain uses TRBV11-3 with TRBJ2-2; D unresolved. Trimming cost V 4 bases and J 2 bases, with 5 bases left between them. Germline values: CDR1 SGHNT, CDR2 YENEEA. The CDR3 sequence is 13 residues long. The CDR3 sequence: CASSWSNTGELFF. In DNA, the CDR3 is TGTGCCAGCAGCTGGAGCAACACCGGGGAGCTGTTTTTT.

The chain recombines TRBV11-3 with TRBJ2-4; TRBD1 agrees at 12 bases. Trimming removed 1 base from V and 7 bases from J; junction bases left unmatched: 2. CDR3 length: 15 amino acids. Germline V lookup: CDR1 SGHNT, CDR2 YENEEA. DNA for the CDR3: TGTGCCAGCAGCTTAGCCGGGACAGGGGGCAACATTCAGTACTTC. Its protein product is CASSLAGTGGNIQYF.

CDR3 nucleotide sequence: TGTGCCAGCTCAGGAGGCTACCAAGAGACCCAGTACTTC. It codes for CASSGGYQETQYF. The rearrangement links TRBV19 to TRBJ2-5; D perhaps matches TRBD2 (5 bases). This CDR3 comprises 13 residues. The germline V gene has CDR1 LNHDA and CDR2 SQIVND (reference sequence). V was pared by 9 bases and J by 0 bases, with 11 bases between.